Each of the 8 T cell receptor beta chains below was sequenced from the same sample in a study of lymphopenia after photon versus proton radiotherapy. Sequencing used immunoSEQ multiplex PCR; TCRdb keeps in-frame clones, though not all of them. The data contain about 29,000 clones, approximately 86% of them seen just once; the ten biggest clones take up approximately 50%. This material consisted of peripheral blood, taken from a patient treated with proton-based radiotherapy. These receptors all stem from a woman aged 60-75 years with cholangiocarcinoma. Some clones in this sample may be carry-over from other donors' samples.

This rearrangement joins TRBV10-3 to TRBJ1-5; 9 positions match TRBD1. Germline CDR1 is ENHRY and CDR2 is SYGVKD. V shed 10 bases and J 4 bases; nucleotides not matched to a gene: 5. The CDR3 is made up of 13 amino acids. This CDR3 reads CATMTGGNQPQHF. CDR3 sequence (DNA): TGTGCCACCATGACAGGGGGAAATCAGCCCCAGCATTTT.

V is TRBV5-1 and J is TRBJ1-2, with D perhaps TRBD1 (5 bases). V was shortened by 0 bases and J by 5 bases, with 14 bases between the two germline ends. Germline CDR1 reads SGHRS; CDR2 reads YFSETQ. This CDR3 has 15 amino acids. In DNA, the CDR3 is TGCGCCAGCAGCTTGGGGGATACAGGTTCTTATGGCTACACCTTC. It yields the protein CASSLGDTGSYGYTF.

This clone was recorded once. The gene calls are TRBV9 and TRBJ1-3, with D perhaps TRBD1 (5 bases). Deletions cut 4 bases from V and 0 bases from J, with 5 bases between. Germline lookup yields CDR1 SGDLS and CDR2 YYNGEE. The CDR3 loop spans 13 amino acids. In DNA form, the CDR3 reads TGTGCCAGCAGCCAGGGCTCTGGAAACACCATATATTTT. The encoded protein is CASSQGSGNTIYF.

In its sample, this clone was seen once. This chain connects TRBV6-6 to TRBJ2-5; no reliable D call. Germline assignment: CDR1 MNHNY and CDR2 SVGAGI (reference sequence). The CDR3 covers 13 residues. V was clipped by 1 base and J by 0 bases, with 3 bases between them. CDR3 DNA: TGTGCCAGCAGTTACTGGGACCAAGAGACCCAGTACTTC. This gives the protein CASSYWDQETQYF.

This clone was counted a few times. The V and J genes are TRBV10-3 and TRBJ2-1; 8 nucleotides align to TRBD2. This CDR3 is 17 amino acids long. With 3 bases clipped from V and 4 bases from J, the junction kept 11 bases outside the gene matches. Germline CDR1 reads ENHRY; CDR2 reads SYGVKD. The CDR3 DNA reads TGTGCCATCAGTGAATACGGGCTAGCGGGTCTGTACAATGAGCAGTTCTTC. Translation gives CAISEYGLAGLYNEQFF.

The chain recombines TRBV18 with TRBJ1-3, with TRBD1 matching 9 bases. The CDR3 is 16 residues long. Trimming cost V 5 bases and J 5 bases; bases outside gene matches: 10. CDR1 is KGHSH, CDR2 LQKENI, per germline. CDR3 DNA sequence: TGTGCCAGCTCATCCACCGGGACAGGGCCGAGAAACACCATATATTTT. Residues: CASSSTGTGPRNTIYF.

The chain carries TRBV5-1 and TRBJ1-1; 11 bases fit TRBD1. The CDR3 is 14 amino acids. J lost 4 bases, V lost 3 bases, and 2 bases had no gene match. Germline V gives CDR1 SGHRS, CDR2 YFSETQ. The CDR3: CASSSGTGGTEAFF. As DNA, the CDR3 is TGCGCCAGCAGCTCCGGGACAGGGGGCACTGAAGCTTTCTTT.

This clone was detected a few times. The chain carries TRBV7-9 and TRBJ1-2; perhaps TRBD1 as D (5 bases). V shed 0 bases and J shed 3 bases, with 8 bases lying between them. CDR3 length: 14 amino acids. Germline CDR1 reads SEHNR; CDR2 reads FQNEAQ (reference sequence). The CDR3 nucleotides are TGTGCCAGCAGCTTAGCCGACAGATACTATGGCTACACCTTC. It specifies CASSLADRYYGYTF.